This TCR beta chain was profiled in a study of cytomegalovirus exposure and HLA in healthy donors. Broader study findings: Analyzed later, most CMV-associated TCR beta chains appeared HLA-restricted. It was assumed in the presence/absence analyses that sequencing depth was roughly uniform across donors. Equally common other TCR beta chains were less clonally expanded than HLA-associated ones, a later analysis found. A list of 150 to 200 TCR beta chains associated with cytomegalovirus was given.

A multiplex PCR was run with 60 Vbeta primers and 13 Jbeta primers. Method: immunoSEQ multiplex PCR; TCRdb's copy keeps in-frame clones and lacks some. This sample has tens of thousands of clones; 70% to 85% occur once, and the top ten carry about 10%. Germline CDR1 is SGHVS and CDR2 is FQNEAQ. This CDR3 is 15 amino acids long. J gave up 1 base and V 5 bases, and 5 bases lay outside the gene matches. As to this clone: Its antigen is undetermined.

What was sequenced was PBMCs. The chain couples TRBV7-8 to TRBJ1-1; 9 bases line up with TRBD1. This TCR derives from a woman aged 18-29 years in good health and CMV-seropositive. The CDR3 region is CASSQWTGENTEAFF. The CDR3 DNA follows: TGTGCCAGCAGCCAATGGACAGGGGAGAACACTGAAGCTTTCTTT.